The clone carrying this T cell receptor beta chain was found a few times. What it binds is not known. Germline values: CDR1 SGHTA, CDR2 FQGNSA. The CDR3 spans 15 residues. V lost 5 bases to trimming and J lost 4 bases, with 17 bases between them. This sample stems from a study of blood T cells in healthy people across ages. Study-level points and caveats: Total diversity from one million sequenced T cells was likely underestimated.

Primers used in a second PCR of roughly 7 to 11 cycles were a sample-barcoded 5' primer and a J-beta primer mix. TCRdb processed the 5' RACE reads anew with MiXCR; each CDR3 protein has one entry. The sample records over 1,500,000 distinct CDR3 sequences, around half being singletons. The authors isolated at least 7 million PBMCs per sample. The receptor was derived from a woman aged 40 to 50 in good health. Sequencing was done on a sample of blood. The chain combines TRBV7-2 with TRBJ2-5, with D possibly being TRBD1 (6 bases). The CDR3 spells CASSPATGRGETQYF. The CDR3 nucleotides read TGTGCCAGCAGCCCCGCTACAGGGAGAGGAGAGACCCAGTACTTC.